One sample yielded the 11 T cell receptor beta chains listed below, sequenced in a study of OX40 agonist ivuxolimab in advanced cancers. The assay was immunoSEQ multiplex PCR, and TCRdb's table has in-frame clones only and misses some. The table lists roughly 80,000 clones, 85% to 95% of them singletons. The sequences come from CD4+ or CD8+ T cells sorted from blood, collected in a trial of the OX40 agonist ivuxolimab. The receptor source for this set is an adult with an advanced solid tumor such as melanoma, head and neck, liver or kidney cancer.

The V gene is TRBV5-4, the J gene TRBJ1-1, with D perhaps matching TRBD1 (5 bases). Trimming removed 0 bases from V and 6 bases from J, with 12 bases in between. The CDR3 totals 14 residues. The germline gives CDR1 SGHNT, CDR2 YYREEE (reference sequence). The CDR3 nucleotides read TGTGCCAGCAGCTTGGAGAGGGGTAGGCCTGAAGCTTTCTTT. The encoded protein is CASSLERGRPEAFF.

This sequence joins TRBV19 and TRBJ1-1; maybe TRBD1 (5 bases). Germline CDR1 reads LNHDA; CDR2 reads SQIVND (reference sequence). The CDR3 extends over 14 amino acids. V shed 5 bases and J shed 6 bases, with 16 bases lying between them. The DNA of the CDR3 is TGTGCCAGTAGTGCTGGAGGGGTTAGGGCTGAAGCTTTCTTT. It is translated as CASSAGGVRAEAFF.

V gene TRBV16 combines with J gene TRBJ2-2; the D call may be TRBD1 or TRBD2 (5 bases each). Germline V gene sequence: CDR1 KGHSY, CDR2 FQNENV. Between the trimmed V and J ends, which lost 4 bases and 5 bases, there was a span of 14 bases. The CDR3 is 15 amino acids. The CDR3 DNA sequence: TGTGCCAGCAGCCCTCCTGTGGGGGAGACCGGGGAGCTGTTTTTT. Protein product: CASSPPVGETGELFF.

This clone came up once. The gene calls are TRBV11-2 and TRBJ2-3, with TRBD1 as a possible D gene (6 bases). Trimming cost V 3 bases and J 6 bases, with 16 bases left between them. The CDR3 is 15 residues long. The V gene's germline CDR1 is SGHAT and CDR2 FQNNGV. The DNA of the CDR3 is TGTGCCAGCAGCTTGTCTAACAGGGTGGGCGATACGCAGTATTTT. Residues: CASSLSNRVGDTQYF.

The V and J genes are TRBV5-1 and TRBJ1-2, with D possibly matching TRBD1 (5 bases). The CDR3 is 13 amino acids. The V and J ends lost 0 bases and 7 bases respectively, with 10 bases between them. The germline gives CDR1 SGHRS, CDR2 YFSETQ. CDR3 coding DNA: TGCGCCAGCAGCTTGGACCCAGGGCCTGGCTACACCTTC. Residues: CASSLDPGPGYTF.

V and J are TRBV30 and TRBJ2-2; D gene uncertain. The CDR3 length is 11 residues. Germline CDR1 GTSNPN, CDR2 SVGIG (reference sequence). The V gene lost 0 bases and the J gene lost 6 bases, with 2 bases spanning the gap. The CDR3 reads CAWSVSGELFF. The CDR3 DNA reads as TGTGCCTGGAGTGTATCCGGGGAGCTGTTTTTT.

The chain carries TRBV4-3 and TRBJ2-7; 9 nucleotides match TRBD1. The CDR3 is 17 residues long. Germline loops: CDR1 LGHNA, CDR2 YSLEER. Trimming at V came to 2 bases and at J to 3 bases, leaving 11 bases not matched to a gene. DNA for the CDR3: TGCGCCAGCAGCCAATCGGTAGCCGGGACAGGGCTCTACGAGCAGTACTTC. It encodes CASSQSVAGTGLYEQYF.

The chain is built from TRBV27 and TRBJ2-3, with a possible D match to TRBD1 (5 bases). This CDR3 spans 14 amino acids. V was shortened by 4 bases and J by 2 bases, with 10 bases between the two germline ends. Germline lookup yields CDR1 MNHEY and CDR2 SMNVEV (reference sequence). The DNA of the CDR3 is TGTGCCAGCAGTTGGACACATATCACAGATACGCAGTATTTT. Its translation: CASSWTHITDTQYF.

This chain joins TRBV29-1 and TRBJ1-2; possible D gene TRBD1, 6 bases. Germline V gene sequence: CDR1 SQVTM, CDR2 ANQGSEA. This CDR3 has 11 amino acids. The CDR3 reads CTLGGDYGYTF. DNA for the CDR3: TGCACCCTAGGGGGGGACTATGGCTACACCTTC.

In this sample, this clone turned up once. This chain connects TRBV11-2 to TRBJ2-7, with D perhaps matching TRBD1 or TRBD2 (5 bases each). V was cut by 5 bases and J by 0 bases, with 11 bases left in between. The germline gives CDR1 SGHAT, CDR2 FQNNGV. The length of the CDR3 is 14 residues. CDR3 region: CASSPRDASYEQYF. CDR3 DNA sequence: TGTGCCAGCAGCCCTCGGGACGCCTCCTACGAGCAGTACTTC.

The rearrangement uses TRBV29-1 and TRBJ2-1; D is perhaps TRBD1 (5 bases). The V end lost 5 bases, the J end lost 5 bases, and 10 bases lay between the germline ends. The CDR3 totals 12 residues. CDR1 and CDR2 from the germline V gene are SQVTM and ANQGSEA. The chain's CDR3 is CSVSRVNNEQFF. CDR3 DNA: TGCAGCGTTTCCAGGGTTAACAATGAGCAGTTCTTC.